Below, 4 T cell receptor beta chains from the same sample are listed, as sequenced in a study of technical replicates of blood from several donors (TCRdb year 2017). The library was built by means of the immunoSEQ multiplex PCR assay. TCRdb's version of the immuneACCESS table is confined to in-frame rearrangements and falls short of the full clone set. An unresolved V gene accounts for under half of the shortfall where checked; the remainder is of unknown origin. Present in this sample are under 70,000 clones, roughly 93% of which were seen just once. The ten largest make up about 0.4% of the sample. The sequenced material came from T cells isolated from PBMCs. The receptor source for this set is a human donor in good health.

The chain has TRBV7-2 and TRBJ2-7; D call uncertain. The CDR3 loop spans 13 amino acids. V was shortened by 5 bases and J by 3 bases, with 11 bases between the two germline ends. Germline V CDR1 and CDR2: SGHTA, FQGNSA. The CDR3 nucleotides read TGTGCCAGCAGCCGTAACTTAGACTACGAGCAGTACTTC. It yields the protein CASSRNLDYEQYF.

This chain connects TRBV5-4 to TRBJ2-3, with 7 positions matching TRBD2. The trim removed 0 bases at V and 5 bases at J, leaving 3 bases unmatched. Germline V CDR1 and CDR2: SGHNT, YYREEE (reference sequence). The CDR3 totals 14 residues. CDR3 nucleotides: TGTGCCAGCAGCTTGGCCGCTAGCGGAGATACGCAGTATTTT. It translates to CASSLAASGDTQYF.

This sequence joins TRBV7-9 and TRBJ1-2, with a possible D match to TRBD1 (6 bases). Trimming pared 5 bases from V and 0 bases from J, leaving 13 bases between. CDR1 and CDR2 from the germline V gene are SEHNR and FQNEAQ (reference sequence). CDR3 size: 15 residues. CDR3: CASSHEDSPNYGYTF. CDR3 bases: TGTGCCAGCAGCCACGAGGACAGCCCTAACTATGGCTACACCTTC.

The CDR3 protein is CASSSPQTSGKPYTDTQYF. In nucleotides, the CDR3 is TGTGCCAGCAGCTCCCCACAAACTAGCGGGAAACCGTACACAGATACGCAGTATTTT. V gene TRBV7-2 combines with J gene TRBJ2-3; 10 bases match TRBD2. Germline lookup yields CDR1 SGHTA and CDR2 FQGNSA. The CDR3 contains 19 residues. Trimming took 4 bases from V and 2 from J; bases not matched to a gene: 15.